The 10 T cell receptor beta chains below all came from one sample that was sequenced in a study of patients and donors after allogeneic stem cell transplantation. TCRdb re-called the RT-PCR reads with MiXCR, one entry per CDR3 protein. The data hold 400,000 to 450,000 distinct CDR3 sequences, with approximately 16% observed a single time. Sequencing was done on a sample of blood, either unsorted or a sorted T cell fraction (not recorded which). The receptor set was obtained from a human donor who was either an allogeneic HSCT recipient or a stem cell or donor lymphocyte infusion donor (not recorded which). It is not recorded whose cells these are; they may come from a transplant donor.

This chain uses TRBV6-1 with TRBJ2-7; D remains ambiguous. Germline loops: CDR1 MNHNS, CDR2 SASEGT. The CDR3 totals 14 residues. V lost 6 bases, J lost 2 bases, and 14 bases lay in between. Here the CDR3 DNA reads TGTGCCAGCAGGGCCGGGCTTTTAGCCTACGAGCAGTACTTC. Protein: CASRAGLLAYEQYF.

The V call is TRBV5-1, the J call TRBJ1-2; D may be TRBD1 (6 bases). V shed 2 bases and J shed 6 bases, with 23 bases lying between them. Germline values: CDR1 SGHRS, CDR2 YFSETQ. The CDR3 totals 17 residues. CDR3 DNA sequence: TGCGCCAGCAGCTTTTTTACTTCCCCACCAGGGGTGGATGGCTACACCTTC. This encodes CASSFFTSPPGVDGYTF.

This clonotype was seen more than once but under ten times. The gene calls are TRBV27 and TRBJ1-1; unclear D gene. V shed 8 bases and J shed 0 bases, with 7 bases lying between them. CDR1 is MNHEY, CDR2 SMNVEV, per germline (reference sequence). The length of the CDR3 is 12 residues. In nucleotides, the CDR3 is TGTGCCAGCGGTAAGTTGAACACTGAAGCTTTCTTT. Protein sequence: CASGKLNTEAFF.

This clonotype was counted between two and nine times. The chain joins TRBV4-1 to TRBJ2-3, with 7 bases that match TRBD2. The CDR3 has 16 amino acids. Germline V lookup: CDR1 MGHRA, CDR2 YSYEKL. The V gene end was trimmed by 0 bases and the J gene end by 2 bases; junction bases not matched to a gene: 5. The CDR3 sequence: CASSQDRSGDTDTQYF. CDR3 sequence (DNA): TGCGCCAGCAGCCAAGATCGGAGCGGGGACACAGATACGCAGTATTTT.

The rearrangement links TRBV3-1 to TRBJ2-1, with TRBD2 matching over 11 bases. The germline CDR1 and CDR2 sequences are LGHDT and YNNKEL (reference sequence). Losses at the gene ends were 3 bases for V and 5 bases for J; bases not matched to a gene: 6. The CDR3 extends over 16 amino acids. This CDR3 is CASSQGRLAGHNEQFF. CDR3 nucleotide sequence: TGTGCCAGCAGCCAGGGTAGACTAGCGGGGCACAATGAGCAGTTCTTC.

DNA of the CDR3: TGTGCCATCAGGACCCTGGACAGTTACAATGAGCAGTTCTTC. Encoded protein: CAIRTLDSYNEQFF. The chain couples TRBV10-3 to TRBJ2-1, with TRBD1 as a possible D gene (6 bases). Germline V lookup: CDR1 ENHRY, CDR2 SYGVKD. The length of the CDR3 is 14 residues. The V gene lost 6 bases and the J gene lost 4 bases, with 13 bases spanning the gap.

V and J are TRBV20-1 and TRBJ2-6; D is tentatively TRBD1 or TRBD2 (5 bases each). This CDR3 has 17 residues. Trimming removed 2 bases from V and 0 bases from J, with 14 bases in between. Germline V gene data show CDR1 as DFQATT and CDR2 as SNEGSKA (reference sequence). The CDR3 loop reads CSARPGTRSSGANVLTF. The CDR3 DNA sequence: TGCAGTGCTAGACCCGGGACGCGGTCCTCTGGGGCCAACGTCCTGACTTTC.

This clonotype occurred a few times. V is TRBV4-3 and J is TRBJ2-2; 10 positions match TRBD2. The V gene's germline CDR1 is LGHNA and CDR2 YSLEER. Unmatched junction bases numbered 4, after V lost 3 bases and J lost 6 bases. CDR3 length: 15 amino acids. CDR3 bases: TGCGCCAGCAGCCAGAGCGGGGGGGCCCCCGGGGAGCTGTTTTTT. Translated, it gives CASSQSGGAPGELFF.

In nucleotides, the CDR3 is TGCAGTGCTAGATCTAGCGGGACCGGAGAGACCCAGTACTTC. This encodes CSARSSGTGETQYF. The V call is TRBV20-1, the J call TRBJ2-5, with 9 bases lining up with TRBD2. The V segment lost 2 bases and the J segment 4 bases; nucleotides outside the gene matches: 5. The CDR3 has 14 residues. Germline assignment: CDR1 DFQATT and CDR2 SNEGSKA (reference sequence).

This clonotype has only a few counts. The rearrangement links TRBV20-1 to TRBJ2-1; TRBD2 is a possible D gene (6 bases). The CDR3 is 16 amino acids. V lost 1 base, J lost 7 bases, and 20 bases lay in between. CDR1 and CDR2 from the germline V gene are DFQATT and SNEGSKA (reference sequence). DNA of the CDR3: TGCAGTGCTAGAGGTCGGGGGACGGACTACCATAATGAGCAGTTCTTC. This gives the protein CSARGRGTDYHNEQFF.